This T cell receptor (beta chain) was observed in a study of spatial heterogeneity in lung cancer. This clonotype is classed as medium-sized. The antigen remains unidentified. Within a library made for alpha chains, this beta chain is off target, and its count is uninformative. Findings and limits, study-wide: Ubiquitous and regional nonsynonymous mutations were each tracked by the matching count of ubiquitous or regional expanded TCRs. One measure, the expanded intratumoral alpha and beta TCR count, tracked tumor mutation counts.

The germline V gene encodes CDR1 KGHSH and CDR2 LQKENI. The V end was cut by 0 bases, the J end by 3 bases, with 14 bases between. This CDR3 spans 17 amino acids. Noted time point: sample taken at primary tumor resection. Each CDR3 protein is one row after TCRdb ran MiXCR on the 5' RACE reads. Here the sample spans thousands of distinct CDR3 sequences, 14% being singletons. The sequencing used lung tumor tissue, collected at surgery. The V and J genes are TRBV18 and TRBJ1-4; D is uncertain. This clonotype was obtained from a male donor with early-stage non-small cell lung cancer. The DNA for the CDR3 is TGTGCCAGCTCACCACCTGGGGATATGAGACCTAATGAAAAACTGTTTTTT. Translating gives CASSPPGDMRPNEKLFF.